These T cell receptor beta chains were read from a single sample in a study of CD8+ T cells in alopecia areata. TCRdb's copy holds only in-frame clones and misses some; the assay was immunoSEQ multiplex PCR. The repertoire holds around 210,000 clones, with around three fifths as singletons. Specimen: CD4+ T cells sorted from blood, collected at week 4, from a patient treated with tofacitinib. The source of these receptors is a human donor with alopecia areata. The CDR3 runs from the conserved cysteine through the conserved F or W. The D gene is left open where the match is weak. The size of a clone is reported for some rows only, either as once, few or many, or as a class for expanded clones.

abundance	j_gene	d_gene	len	v_gene	CDR3aa	CDR3nt
.	TRBJ2-5	.	11	TRBV11-2	CASSLRETQYF	TGTGCCAGCAGCCTAAGAGAGACCCAGTACTTC
.	TRBJ1-5	.	16	TRBV21-1	CASSKARDRGNQPQHF	TGTGCCAGCAGCAAAGCGCGGGACAGAGGCAATCAGCCCCAGCATTTT
.	TRBJ1-1	.	17	TRBV29-1	CSVESLLMRGKGTEAFF	TGCAGCGTTGAAAGTCTACTCATGAGGGGGAAAGGAACTGAAGCTTTCTTT
few	TRBJ1-4	.	15	TRBV30	CAWSPNRAVTEKLFF	TGTGCCTGGAGTCCCAACAGGGCTGTTACTGAAAAACTGTTTTTT
.	TRBJ2-5	TRBD1	13	TRBV18	CASARDRQETQYF	TGTGCCAGCGCCAGGGACAGACAAGAGACCCAGTACTTC
once	TRBJ2-3	TRBD2	12	TRBV28	CASSPTSNTQYF	TGTGCCAGCAGTCCGACTAGCAATACGCAGTATTTT
.	TRBJ1-1	.	14	TRBV5-1	CASSLAGGNTEAFF	TGCGCCAGCAGCTTGGCCGGTGGGAACACTGAAGCTTTCTTT
few	TRBJ2-3	TRBD1	14	TRBV7-8	CASSLETGTDTQYF	TGTGCCAGCAGCTTAGAGACAGGGACAGATACGCAGTATTTT
.	TRBJ1-2	TRBD1	13	TRBV6-5	CASSLGQGSGYTF	TGTGCCAGCAGTCTTGGACAGGGCAGTGGCTACACCTTC
.	TRBJ2-3	.	14	TRBV19	CASSRGRGPDTQYF	TGTGCCAGTAGTAGGGGCAGGGGTCCAGATACGCAGTATTTT
.	TRBJ1-2	TRBD1	14	TRBV6-5	CASTPWTGSYGYTF	TGTGCCAGCACCCCATGGACAGGGTCTTATGGCTACACCTTC
.	TRBJ2-3	.	16	TRBV29-1	CSVEDQISGSPDTQYF	TGCAGCGTTGAAGATCAAATAAGCGGTAGTCCAGATACGCAGTATTTT
.	TRBJ1-1	TRBD1	14	TRBV5-1	CASSSQGGRTEAFF	TGCGCCAGCAGCTCACAGGGGGGACGGACTGAAGCTTTCTTT
.	TRBJ1-5	.	14	TRBV10-3	CATRTTGDNQPQHF	TGTGCCACCAGGACCACGGGGGACAATCAGCCCCAGCATTTT
once	TRBJ2-3	.	14	TRBV2	CASKARPTTDTQYF	TGTGCCAGCAAAGCTAGACCCACCACAGATACGCAGTATTTT
.	TRBJ1-4	TRBD1	15	TRBV5-1	CASSWGTGLNEKLFF	TGCGCCAGCAGCTGGGGGACAGGACTTAATGAAAAACTGTTTTTT
.	TRBJ2-5	TRBD2	12	TRBV2	CASSVGGETQYF	TGTGCCAGCAGTGTGGGAGGGGAGACCCAGTACTTC
few	TRBJ1-2	.	11	TRBV29-1	CSAGTIEGYTF	TGCAGCGCCGGGACGATCGAGGGCTACACCTTC
.	TRBJ1-4	.	10	TRBV29-1	CSVGDDQLFF	TGCAGCGTTGGGGACGACCAACTGTTTTTT
.	TRBJ2-5	TRBD1	15	TRBV5-1	CASSLSGGSGETQYF	TGCGCCAGCAGCCTGTCAGGGGGTTCAGGAGAGACCCAGTACTTC
.	TRBJ1-2	TRBD1	16	TRBV7-8	CASSSMSGTGIYGYTF	TGTGCCAGCAGCTCTATGTCCGGGACAGGGATTTATGGCTACACCTTC
.	TRBJ1-1	.	14	TRBV30	CAWSVRGLNTEAFF	TGTGCCTGGAGTGTGCGGGGATTGAACACTGAAGCTTTCTTT
.	TRBJ1-5	TRBD1	14	TRBV5-6	CASSSDREAQPQHF	TGTGCCAGCAGCTCCGACAGGGAGGCTCAGCCCCAGCATTTT
.	TRBJ1-1	.	15	TRBV11-2	CASSLGVGLTTEAFF	TGTGCCAGCAGCTTAGGCGTAGGGCTTACCACTGAAGCTTTCTTT
.	TRBJ1-5	TRBD1	16	TRBV23-1	CASSQEDRGQNQPQHF	TGCGCCAGCAGTCAAGAAGACAGGGGGCAGAATCAGCCCCAGCATTTT
.	TRBJ1-2	.	14	TRBV7-9	CASRSTTGSYGYTF	TGTGCCAGCAGGAGTACGACAGGTTCCTATGGCTACACCTTC
once	TRBJ2-1	.	14	TRBV4-3	CASSPLAASIEQFF	TGCGCCAGCAGCCCCCTGGCCGCTAGTATTGAGCAGTTCTTC
.	TRBJ1-5	.	17	TRBV4-1	CASSQATRGLSNQPQHF	TGCGCCAGCAGCCAGGCAACCAGGGGTTTGAGCAATCAGCCCCAGCATTTT
.	TRBJ1-1	TRBD1	12	TRBV5-1	CASSPGTVEAFF	TGCGCCAGCAGCCCTGGGACAGTTGAAGCTTTCTTT
.	TRBJ2-2	TRBD2	16	TRBV25-1	CASSDIAGRGTGELFF	TGTGCCAGCAGTGATATCGCGGGGAGGGGCACCGGGGAGCTGTTTTTT
.	TRBJ2-3	.	15	TRBV5-1	CASSSGSTSTDTQYF	TGCGCCAGCAGCTCGGGGAGCACTAGCACAGATACGCAGTATTTT
few	TRBJ1-2	.	11	TRBV20-1	CSATGLYGYTF	TGCAGTGCTACAGGGCTCTATGGCTACACCTTC
few	TRBJ2-3	.	12	TRBV29-1	CSVDYPRDTQYF	TGCAGCGTTGATTACCCACGGGATACGCAGTATTTT
.	TRBJ2-5	TRBD2	16	TRBV5-1	CASSLASGTSGETQYF	TGCGCCAGCAGCTTGGCCTCCGGGACTAGCGGGGAGACCCAGTACTTC
.	TRBJ2-7	TRBD2	15	TRBV29-1	CSVALRLAGGHEQYF	TGCAGCGTTGCACTCCGACTAGCGGGGGGCCACGAGCAGTACTTC
.	TRBJ2-1	TRBD1	15	TRBV5-1	CASSFQQGENNEQFF	TGCGCCAGCAGCTTTCAGCAGGGGGAAAACAATGAGCAGTTCTTC
.	TRBJ1-3	.	13	TRBV4-2	CASRTSPGATIYF	TGTGCCAGCAGAACAAGCCCAGGGGCCACCATATATTTT
.	TRBJ2-3	.	16	TRBV4-3	CASSQDLRGVSDTQYF	TGCGCCAGCAGCCAAGATCTCAGAGGAGTATCGGATACGCAGTATTTT
.	TRBJ1-2	TRBD1	13	TRBV30	CAWSVLAGGGYTF	TGTGCCTGGAGTGTACTAGCAGGGGGAGGCTACACCTTC
.	TRBJ2-5	.	14	TRBV7-2	CASSLVAGKETQYF	TGTGCCAGCAGCTTAGTTGCGGGGAAAGAGACCCAGTACTTC
.	TRBJ1-1	.	15	TRBV18	CASSRETGIGTEAFF	TGTGCCAGCTCACGAGAAACAGGCATTGGCACTGAAGCTTTCTTT